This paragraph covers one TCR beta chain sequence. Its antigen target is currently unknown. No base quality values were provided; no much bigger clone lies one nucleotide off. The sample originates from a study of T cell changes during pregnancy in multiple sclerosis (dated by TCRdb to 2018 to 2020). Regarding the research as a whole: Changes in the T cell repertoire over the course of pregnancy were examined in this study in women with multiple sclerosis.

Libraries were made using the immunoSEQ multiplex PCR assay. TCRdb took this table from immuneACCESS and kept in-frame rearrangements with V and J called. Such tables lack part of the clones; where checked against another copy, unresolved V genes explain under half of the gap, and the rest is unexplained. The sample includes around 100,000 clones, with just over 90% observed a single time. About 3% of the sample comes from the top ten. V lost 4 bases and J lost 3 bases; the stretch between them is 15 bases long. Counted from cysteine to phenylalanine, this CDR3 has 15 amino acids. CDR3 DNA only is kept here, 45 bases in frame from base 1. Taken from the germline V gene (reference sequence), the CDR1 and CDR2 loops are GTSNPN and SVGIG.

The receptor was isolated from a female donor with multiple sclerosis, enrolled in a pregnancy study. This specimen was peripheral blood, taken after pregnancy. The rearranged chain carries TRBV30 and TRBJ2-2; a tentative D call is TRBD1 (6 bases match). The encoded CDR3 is CAWTGQLFYTGELFF. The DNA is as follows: TGTGCCTGGACCGGACAGCTTTTTTACACCGGGGAGCTGTTTTTT.